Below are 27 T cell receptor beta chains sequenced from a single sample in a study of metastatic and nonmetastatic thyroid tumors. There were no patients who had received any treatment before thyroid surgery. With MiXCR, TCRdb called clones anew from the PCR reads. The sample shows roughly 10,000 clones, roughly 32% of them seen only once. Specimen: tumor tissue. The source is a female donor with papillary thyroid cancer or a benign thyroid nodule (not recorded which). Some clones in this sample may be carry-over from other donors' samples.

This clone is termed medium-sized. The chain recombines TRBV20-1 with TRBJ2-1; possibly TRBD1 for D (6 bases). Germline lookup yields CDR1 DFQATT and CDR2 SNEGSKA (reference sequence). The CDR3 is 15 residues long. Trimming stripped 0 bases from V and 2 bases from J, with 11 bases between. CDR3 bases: TGCAGTGCTAGAGAACAGGGCAAGGCCTACAATGAGCAGTTCTTC. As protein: CSAREQGKAYNEQFF.

CDR3: CSARVGGFNTEAFF. The CDR3 DNA follows: TGCAGTGCTAGGGTGGGGGGATTTAACACTGAAGCTTTCTTT. The chain employs TRBV20-1 and TRBJ1-1, with D possibly TRBD1 on 5 matching bases. Looked up from germline, CDR1 is DFQATT and CDR2 is SNEGSKA (reference sequence). This CDR3 contains 14 residues. V lost 3 bases and J lost 2, with 13 bases in between.

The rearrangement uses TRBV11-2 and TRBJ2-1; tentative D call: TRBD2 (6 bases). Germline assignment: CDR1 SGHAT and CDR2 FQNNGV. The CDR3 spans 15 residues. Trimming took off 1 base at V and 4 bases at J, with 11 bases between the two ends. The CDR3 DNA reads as TGTGCCAGCAGCTTAGGGTCTAGCGCGTACAATGAGCAGTTCTTC. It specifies CASSLGSSAYNEQFF.

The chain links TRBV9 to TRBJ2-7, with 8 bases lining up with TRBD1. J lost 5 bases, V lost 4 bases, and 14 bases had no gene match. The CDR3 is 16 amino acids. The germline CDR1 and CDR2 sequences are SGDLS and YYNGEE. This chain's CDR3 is CASSPHPGQGDNEQYF. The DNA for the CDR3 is TGTGCCAGCAGCCCCCACCCCGGACAGGGAGATAACGAGCAGTACTTC.

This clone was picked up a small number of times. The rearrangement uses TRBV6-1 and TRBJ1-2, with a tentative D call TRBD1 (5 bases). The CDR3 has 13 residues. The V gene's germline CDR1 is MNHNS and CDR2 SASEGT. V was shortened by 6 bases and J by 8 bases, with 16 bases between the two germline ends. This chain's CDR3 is CASSATGNDGYTF. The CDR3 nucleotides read TGTGCCAGCAGCGCTACAGGAAACGACGGCTACACCTTC.

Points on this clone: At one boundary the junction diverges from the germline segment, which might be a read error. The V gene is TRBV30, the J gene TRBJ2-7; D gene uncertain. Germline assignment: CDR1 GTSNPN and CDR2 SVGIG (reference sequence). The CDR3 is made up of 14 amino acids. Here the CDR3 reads CAWSVGRSSYQQYF. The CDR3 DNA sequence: TGTGCCTGGAGTGTGGGCAGGAGCTCCTACCAGCAGTACTTC.

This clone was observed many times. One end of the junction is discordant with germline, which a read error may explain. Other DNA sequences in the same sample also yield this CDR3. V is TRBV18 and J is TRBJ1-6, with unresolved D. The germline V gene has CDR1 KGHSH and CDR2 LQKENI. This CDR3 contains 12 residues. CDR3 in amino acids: CASSAGDSPLHF. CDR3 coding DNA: TGTGCCAGCTCAGCCGGGGATTCACCCCTCCACTTC.

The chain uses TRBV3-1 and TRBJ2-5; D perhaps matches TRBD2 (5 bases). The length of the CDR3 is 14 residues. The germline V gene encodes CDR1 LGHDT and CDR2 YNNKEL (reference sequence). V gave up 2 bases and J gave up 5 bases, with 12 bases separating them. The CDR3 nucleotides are TGTGCCAGCAGCCAAAAAGCGGTCCGGGAGACCCAGTACTTC. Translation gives CASSQKAVRETQYF.

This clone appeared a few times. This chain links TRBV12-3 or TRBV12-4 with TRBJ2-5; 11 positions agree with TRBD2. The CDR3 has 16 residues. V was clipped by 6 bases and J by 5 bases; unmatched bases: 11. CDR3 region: CASSSGTSGSEETQYF. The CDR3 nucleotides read TGTGCCAGCAGCTCAGGGACTAGCGGCTCGGAGGAGACCCAGTACTTC.

Here the CDR3 reads CSARYETSVLEQYF. DNA of the CDR3: TGCAGTGCTAGATATGAGACTAGCGTTCTCGAGCAGTACTTC. The chain recombines TRBV20-1 with TRBJ2-7; 8 bases line up with TRBD2. This CDR3 has 14 residues. The germline V gene encodes CDR1 DFQATT and CDR2 SNEGSKA (reference sequence). Germline trimming cut 2 bases from V and 6 bases from J; bases unmatched to any gene: 9.

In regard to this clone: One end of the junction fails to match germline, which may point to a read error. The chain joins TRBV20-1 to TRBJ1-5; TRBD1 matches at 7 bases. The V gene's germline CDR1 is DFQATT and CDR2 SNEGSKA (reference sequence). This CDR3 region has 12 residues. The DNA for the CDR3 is TGTAGTGCCCAGGGGGGATCTCAGCCCCAGCATTTT. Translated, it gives CSAQGGSQPQHF.

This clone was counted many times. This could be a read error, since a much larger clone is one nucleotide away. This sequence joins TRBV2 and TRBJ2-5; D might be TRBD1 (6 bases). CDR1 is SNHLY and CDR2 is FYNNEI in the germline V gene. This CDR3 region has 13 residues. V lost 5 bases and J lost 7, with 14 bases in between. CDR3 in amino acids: CASSQNRVGTQYF. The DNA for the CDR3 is TGTGCCAGCAGTCAGAACAGGGTGGGGACCCAGTACTTC.

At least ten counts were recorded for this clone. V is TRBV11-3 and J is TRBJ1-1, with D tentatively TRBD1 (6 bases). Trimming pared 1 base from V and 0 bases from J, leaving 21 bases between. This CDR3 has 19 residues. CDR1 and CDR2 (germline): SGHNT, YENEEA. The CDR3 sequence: CASSLVDLGGANLNTEAFF. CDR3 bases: TGTGCCAGCAGCTTAGTGGATTTGGGGGGCGCGAATTTGAACACTGAAGCTTTCTTT. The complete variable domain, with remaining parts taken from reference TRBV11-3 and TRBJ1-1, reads EAGVVQSPRYKIIEKKQPVAFWCNPISGHNTLYWYLQNLGQGPELLIRYENEEAVDDSQLPKDRFSAERLKGVDSTLKIQPAELGDSAVYLCASSLVDLGGANLNTEAFFGQGTRLTVV.

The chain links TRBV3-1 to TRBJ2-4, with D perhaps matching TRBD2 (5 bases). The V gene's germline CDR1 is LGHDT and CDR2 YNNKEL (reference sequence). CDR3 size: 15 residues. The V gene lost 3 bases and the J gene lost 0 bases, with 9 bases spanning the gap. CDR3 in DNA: TGTGCCAGCAGCCAGGGAGAACTAGCCAAAAACATTCAGTACTTC. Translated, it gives CASSQGELAKNIQYF.

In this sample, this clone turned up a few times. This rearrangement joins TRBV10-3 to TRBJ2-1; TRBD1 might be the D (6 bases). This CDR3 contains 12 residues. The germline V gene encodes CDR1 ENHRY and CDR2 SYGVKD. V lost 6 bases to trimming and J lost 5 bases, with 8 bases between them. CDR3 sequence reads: CAIRQGNNEQFF. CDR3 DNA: TGTGCCATCAGACAGGGAAACAATGAGCAGTTCTTC.

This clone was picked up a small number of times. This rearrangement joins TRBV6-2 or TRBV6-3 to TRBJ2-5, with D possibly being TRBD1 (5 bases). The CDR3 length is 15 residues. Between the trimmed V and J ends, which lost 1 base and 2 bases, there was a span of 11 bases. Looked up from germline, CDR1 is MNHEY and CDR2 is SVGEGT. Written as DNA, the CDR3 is TGTGCCAGCAGTTACTGGGCGGACACACAAGAGACCCAGTACTTC. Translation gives CASSYWADTQETQYF.

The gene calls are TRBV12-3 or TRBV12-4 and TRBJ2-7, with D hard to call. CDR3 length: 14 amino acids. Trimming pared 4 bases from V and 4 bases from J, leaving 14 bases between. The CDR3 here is CASSSILDKYEQYF. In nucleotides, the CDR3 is TGTGCCAGCAGTTCAATCCTAGACAAGTACGAGCAGTACTTC.

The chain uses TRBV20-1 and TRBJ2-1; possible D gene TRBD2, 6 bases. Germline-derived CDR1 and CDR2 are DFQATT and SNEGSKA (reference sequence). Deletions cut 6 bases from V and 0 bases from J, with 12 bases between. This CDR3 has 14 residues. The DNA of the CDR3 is TGCAGTGCCCGGGACTGGAGCTCCTACAATGAGCAGTTCTTC. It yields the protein CSARDWSSYNEQFF.

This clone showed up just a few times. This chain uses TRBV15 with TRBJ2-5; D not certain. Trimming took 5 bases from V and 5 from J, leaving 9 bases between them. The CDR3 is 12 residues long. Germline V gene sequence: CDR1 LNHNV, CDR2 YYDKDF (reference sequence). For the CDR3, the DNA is TGTGCCACCAGCCCACGACCGGAGACCCAGTACTTC. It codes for CATSPRPETQYF.

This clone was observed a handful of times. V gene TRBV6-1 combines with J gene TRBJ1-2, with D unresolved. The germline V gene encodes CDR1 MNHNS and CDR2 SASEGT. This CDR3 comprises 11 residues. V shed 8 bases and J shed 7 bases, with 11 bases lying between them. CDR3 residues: CASWWSSGYTF. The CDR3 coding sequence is TGTGCCAGCTGGTGGAGTTCTGGCTACACCTTC.

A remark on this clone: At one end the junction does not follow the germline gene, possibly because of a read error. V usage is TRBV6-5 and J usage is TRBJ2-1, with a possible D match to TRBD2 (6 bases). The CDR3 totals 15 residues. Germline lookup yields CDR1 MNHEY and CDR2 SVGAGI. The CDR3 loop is CASSDSGGKPNEQFF. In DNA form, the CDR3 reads TGTGCCAGCAGTGACTCTGGCGGGAAACCCAATGAGCAGTTCTTC.

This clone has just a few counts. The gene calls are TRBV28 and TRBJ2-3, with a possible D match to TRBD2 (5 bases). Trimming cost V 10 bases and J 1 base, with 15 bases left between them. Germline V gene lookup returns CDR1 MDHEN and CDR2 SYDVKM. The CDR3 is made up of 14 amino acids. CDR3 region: CAIGESFGTDTQYF. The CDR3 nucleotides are TGTGCCATCGGGGAGAGTTTCGGCACAGATACGCAGTATTTT.

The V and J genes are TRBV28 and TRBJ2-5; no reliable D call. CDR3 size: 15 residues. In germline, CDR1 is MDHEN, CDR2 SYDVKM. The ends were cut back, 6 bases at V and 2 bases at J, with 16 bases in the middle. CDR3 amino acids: CASSPGWKEQETQYF. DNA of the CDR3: TGTGCCAGCAGCCCCGGCTGGAAGGAACAAGAGACCCAGTACTTC.

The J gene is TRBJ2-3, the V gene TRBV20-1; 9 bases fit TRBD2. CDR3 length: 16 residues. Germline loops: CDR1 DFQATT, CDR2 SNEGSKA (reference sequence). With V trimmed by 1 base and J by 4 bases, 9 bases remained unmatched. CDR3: CSARGTSDIGADTQYF. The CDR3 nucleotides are TGCAGTGCTAGAGGGACTAGCGATATAGGCGCAGATACGCAGTATTTT.

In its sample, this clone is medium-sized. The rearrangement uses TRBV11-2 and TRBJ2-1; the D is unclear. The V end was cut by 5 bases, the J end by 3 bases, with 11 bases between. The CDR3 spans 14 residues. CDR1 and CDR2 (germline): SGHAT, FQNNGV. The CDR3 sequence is CASSPRTGYNEQFF. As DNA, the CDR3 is TGTGCCAGCAGCCCCAGGACGGGCTACAATGAGCAGTTCTTC.

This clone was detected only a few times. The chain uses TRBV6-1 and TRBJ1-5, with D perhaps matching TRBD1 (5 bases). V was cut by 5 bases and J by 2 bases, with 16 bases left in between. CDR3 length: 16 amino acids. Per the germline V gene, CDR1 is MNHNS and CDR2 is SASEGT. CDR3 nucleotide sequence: TGTGCCAGCAGTATGCCTACGCGGGGGGGCAATCAGCCCCAGCATTTT. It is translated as CASSMPTRGGNQPQHF.

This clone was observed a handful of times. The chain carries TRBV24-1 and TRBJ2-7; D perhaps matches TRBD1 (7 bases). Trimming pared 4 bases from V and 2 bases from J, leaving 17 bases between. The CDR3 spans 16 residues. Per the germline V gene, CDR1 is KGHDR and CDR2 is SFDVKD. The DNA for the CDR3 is TGTGCCACCAGTGACCCGCGGGACAGTGAGACCTACGAGCAGTACTTC. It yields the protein CATSDPRDSETYEQYF.